Given below is one TCR beta chain in context. This entry comes from a study of cytomegalovirus exposure and HLA in healthy donors. CDR3 length equals 12 residues. V was clipped by 5 bases and J by 5 bases, with 9 bases between them. CDR1 is SGHVS and CDR2 is FNYEAQ in the germline V gene. The primer mix had 60 Vbeta and 13 Jbeta primers. Here immunoSEQ multiplex PCR was the method, and the copy in TCRdb shows in-frame clones only, minus some. The sample consists of roughly 160,000 clones, around 83% of them appearing once. This receptor was obtained from a man younger than 45 in good health and CMV-seropositive. Specimen: PBMCs. V is TRBV7-6 and J is TRBJ1-2, with D hard to call. The CDR3 is CASSPAGYGYTF. DNA of the CDR3: TGTGCCAGCAGCCCAGCGGGGTATGGCTACACCTTC.